This T cell receptor beta chain was retrieved from a study of blood T cell repertoires in COVID-19. Across the study: Acute and convalescent COVID-19 specimens originated in the United States, Italy and Spain.

The CDR3 totals 14 residues. The V and J ends lost 3 bases and 0 bases respectively, with 12 bases between them. Germline V gene data show CDR1 as DFQATT and CDR2 as SNEGSKA (reference sequence). Cohort allocation depended upon clinical history that participants reported. Per the authors' pipeline: How many nucleated cells were present was estimated from reference gene primer amplification. Generated by immunoSEQ multiplex PCR, the TCRdb table keeps only in-frame clones and is missing some. Clone size and V and J calls were adopted from that table, with D and trimming inferred from the DNA. The top ten clones hold 1.2% of a sample with roughly 250,000 clones, about nine tenths of them seen once.

The clonotype comes from a woman aged 40 to 49 with acute COVID-19. The rearrangement joins TRBV20-1 to TRBJ2-7; D perhaps matches TRBD1 (6 bases). Sequencing was done on a sample of PBMCs or T cells enriched from blood (not recorded which). Here the CDR3 reads CSASLGASSYEQYF. DNA of the CDR3: TGCAGTGCTAGTTTGGGGGCCTCCTCCTACGAGCAGTACTTC.